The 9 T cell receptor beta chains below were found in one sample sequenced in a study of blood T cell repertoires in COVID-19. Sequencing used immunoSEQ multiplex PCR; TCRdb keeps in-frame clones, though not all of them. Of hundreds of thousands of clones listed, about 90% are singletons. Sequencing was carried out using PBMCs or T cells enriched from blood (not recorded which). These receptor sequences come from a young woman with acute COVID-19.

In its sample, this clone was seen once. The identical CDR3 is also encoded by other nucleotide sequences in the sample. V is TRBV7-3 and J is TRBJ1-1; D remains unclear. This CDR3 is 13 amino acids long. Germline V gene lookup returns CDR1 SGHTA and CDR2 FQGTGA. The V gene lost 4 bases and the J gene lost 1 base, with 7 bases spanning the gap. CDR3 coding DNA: TGTGCCAGCAGCTCCACGGGGAACACTGAAGCTTTCTTT. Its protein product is CASSSTGNTEAFF.

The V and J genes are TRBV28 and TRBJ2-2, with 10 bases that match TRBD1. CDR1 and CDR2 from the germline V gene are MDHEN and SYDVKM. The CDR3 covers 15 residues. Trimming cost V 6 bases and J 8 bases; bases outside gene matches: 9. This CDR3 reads CASSPGQGIPGELFF. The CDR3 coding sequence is TGTGCCAGCAGCCCGGGACAGGGGATTCCTGGGGAGCTGTTTTTT.

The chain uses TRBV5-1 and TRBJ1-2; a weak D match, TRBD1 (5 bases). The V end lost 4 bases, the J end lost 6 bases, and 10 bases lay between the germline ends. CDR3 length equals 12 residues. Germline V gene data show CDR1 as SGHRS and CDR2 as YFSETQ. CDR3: CASSPPDNGYTF. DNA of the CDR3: TGCGCCAGCAGCCCACCGGACAATGGCTACACCTTC. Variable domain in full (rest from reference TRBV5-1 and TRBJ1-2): KAGVTQTPRYLIKTRGQQVTLSCSPISGHRSVSWYQQTPGQGLQFLFEYFSETQRNKGNFPGRFSGRQFSNSRSEMNVSTLELGDSALYLCASSPPDNGYTFGSGTRLTVV.

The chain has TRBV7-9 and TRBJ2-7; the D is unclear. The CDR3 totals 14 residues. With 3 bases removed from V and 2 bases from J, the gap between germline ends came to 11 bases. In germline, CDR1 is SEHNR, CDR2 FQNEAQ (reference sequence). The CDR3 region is CASSFPVTTYEQYF. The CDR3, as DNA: TGTGCCAGCAGCTTTCCGGTAACTACCTACGAGCAGTACTTC. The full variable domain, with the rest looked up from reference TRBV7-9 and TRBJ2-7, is DTGVSQNPRHKITKRGQNVTFRCDPISEHNRLYWYRQTLGQGPEFLTYFQNEAQLEKSRLLSDRFSAERPKGSFSTLEIQRTEQGDSAMYLCASSFPVTTYEQYFGPGTRLTVT.

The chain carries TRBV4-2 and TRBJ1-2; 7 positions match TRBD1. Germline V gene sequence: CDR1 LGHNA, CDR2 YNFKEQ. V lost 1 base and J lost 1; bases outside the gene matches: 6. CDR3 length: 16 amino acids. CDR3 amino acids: CASSQAGTAFNYGYTF. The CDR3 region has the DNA TGTGCCAGCAGCCAAGCCGGGACAGCCTTTAACTATGGCTACACCTTC.

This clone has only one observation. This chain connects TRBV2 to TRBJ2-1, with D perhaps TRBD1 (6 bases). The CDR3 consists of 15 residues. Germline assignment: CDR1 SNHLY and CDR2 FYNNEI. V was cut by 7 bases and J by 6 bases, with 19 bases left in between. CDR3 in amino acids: CASIDGGSRSNEQFF. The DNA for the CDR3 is TGTGCCAGCATCGATGGGGGCAGCCGATCCAATGAGCAGTTCTTC.

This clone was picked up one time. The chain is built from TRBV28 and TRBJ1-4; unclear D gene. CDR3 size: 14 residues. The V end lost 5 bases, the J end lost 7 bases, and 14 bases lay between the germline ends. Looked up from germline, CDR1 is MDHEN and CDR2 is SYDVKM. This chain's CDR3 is CASSMSAESEKLFF. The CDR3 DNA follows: TGTGCCAGCAGTATGAGTGCCGAGAGTGAAAAACTGTTTTTT. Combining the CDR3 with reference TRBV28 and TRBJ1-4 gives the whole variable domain DVKVTQSSRYLVKRTGEKVFLECVQDMDHENMFWYRQDPGLGLRLIYFSYDVKMKEKGDIPEGYSVSREKKERFSLILESASTNQTSMYLCASSMSAESEKLFFGSGTQLSVL.

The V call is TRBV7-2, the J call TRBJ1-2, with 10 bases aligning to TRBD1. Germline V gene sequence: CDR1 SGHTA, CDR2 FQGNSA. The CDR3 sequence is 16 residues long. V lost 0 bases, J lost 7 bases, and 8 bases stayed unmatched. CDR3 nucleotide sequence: TGTGCCAGCAGCTTAGCGCCGGGACAGGGGCTCGGTGGCTACACCTTC. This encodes CASSLAPGQGLGGYTF.

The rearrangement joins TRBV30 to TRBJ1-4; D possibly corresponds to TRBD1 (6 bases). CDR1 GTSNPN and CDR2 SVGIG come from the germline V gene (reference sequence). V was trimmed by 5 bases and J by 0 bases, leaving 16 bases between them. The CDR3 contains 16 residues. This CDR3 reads CAWRIGQPTTNEKLFF. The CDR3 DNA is TGTGCCTGGCGGATTGGACAGCCAACAACTAATGAAAAACTGTTTTTT.